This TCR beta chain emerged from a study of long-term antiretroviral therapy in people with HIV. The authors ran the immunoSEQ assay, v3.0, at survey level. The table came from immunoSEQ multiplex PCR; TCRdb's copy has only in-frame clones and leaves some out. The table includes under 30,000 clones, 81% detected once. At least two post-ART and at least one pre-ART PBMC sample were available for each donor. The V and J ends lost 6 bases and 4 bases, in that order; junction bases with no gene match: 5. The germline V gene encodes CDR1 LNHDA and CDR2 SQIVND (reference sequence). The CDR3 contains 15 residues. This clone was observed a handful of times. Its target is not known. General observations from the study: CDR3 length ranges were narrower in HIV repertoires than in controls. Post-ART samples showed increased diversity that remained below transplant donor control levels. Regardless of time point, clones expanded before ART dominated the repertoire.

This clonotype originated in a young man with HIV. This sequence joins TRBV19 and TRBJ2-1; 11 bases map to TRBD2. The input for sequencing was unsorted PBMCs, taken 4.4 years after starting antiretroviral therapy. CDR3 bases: TGTGCCAGTAGGCGCACTAGCGGGAGTTACAATGAGCAGTTCTTC. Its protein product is CASRRTSGSYNEQFF.